This T cell receptor beta chain stems from a study of shared clonotypes between healthy human individuals. Across the study: Those who served as donors were two women and a few men between the ages of 18 and 49.

There are 14 residues in the CDR3. Germline V gene lookup returns CDR1 SGHTA and CDR2 FQGNSA. With V trimmed by 8 bases and J by 6 bases, 12 bases remained unmatched. Samples underwent the assay at deep level. Genomic DNA (from each subset) was split evenly across several immunoSEQ plates. Produced via immunoSEQ multiplex PCR; TCRdb's table is partial and in-frame only. This sample has 450,000 to 500,000 clones, with about 72% found just once. The study, taken as a whole, reports: Clonotype sharing among donors, it was expected, would be affected by sequencing depth.

The sample holds a few counts of this clone. Its antigen is unidentified. Sample: PBMCs. The clonotype originates from a woman in her thirties or forties in good health. Some clones in this sample may be carry-over from other donors' samples. This chain links TRBV7-2 with TRBJ2-7, with 8 bases identical to TRBD2. In DNA form, the CDR3 reads TGTGCCAGCTCCAGCGGGGGAGGGTGGCCCGAGCAGTACTTC. Its protein product is CASSSGGGWPEQYF.